Following are 28 T cell receptor beta chains from one sample sequenced in a study of CD8 T cells in Susac syndrome. cDNA came from around 0.54 to 1 ug RNA primed by random hexamers. MiXCR was run by TCRdb on the immunoSEQ multiplex PCR reads, yielding one entry per CDR3 protein. Of approximately 130,000 distinct CDR3 sequences listed, roughly 89% are singletons. Sample: CD8+ T cells from PBMCs. These receptors were taken from a human donor with multiple sclerosis.

The CDR3 here is CATSTQREGRGEQFF. CDR3 coding DNA: TGTGCCACCAGCACGCAGCGGGAGGGCCGCGGTGAGCAGTTCTTC. This chain connects TRBV15 to TRBJ2-1; 10 nucleotides align to TRBD2. The CDR3 sequence is 15 residues long. Looked up from germline, CDR1 is LNHNV and CDR2 is YYDKDF (reference sequence). V dropped 4 bases and J dropped 9; count of bases not matched to a gene: 9.

The gene calls are TRBV7-7 and TRBJ2-5; D could derive from TRBD1 or TRBD2 (5 bases each). The CDR3 totals 15 residues. The germline V and J ends were trimmed by 5 bases and 1 base, with 14 bases remaining between them. In germline, CDR1 is SSHAT, CDR2 FNYEAQ (reference sequence). The DNA of the CDR3 is TGTGCCAGCAGCCCCGGGACGGATCGCCAAGAGACCCAGTACTTC. Encoded protein: CASSPGTDRQETQYF.

The chain uses TRBV11-2 and TRBJ2-7, with unresolved D. The CDR3 contains 14 residues. Between the trimmed V and J ends, which lost 8 bases and 3 bases, there was a span of 17 bases. Germline V gives CDR1 SGHAT, CDR2 FQNNGV. The CDR3 reads CASQMGNTNYEQYF. The CDR3 DNA is TGTGCCAGCCAGATGGGGAATACAAACTACGAGCAGTACTTC.

V gene TRBV12-3 or TRBV12-4 combines with J gene TRBJ2-2; TRBD2 agrees at 8 bases. The CDR3 totals 14 residues. V was clipped by 1 base and J by 9 bases; unmatched bases: 4. CDR3 protein: CASSLEGTRRELFF. CDR3 nucleotide sequence: TGTGCCAGCAGTTTAGAAGGGACTAGAAGGGAGCTGTTTTTT.

The rearrangement joins TRBV2 to TRBJ2-1; D not certain. V lost 5 bases and J lost 5, with 19 bases in between. CDR3 length: 16 residues. Germline values: CDR1 SNHLY, CDR2 FYNNEI. This chain's CDR3 is CASSRDGLSSHNEQFF. Here the CDR3 DNA reads TGTGCCAGCAGTAGGGATGGGCTTAGCTCACACAATGAGCAGTTCTTC. Based on the CDR3 plus reference TRBV2 and TRBJ2-1, the full variable domain is EPEVTQTPSHQVTQMGQEVILRCVPISNHLYFYWYRQILGQKVEFLVSFYNNEISEKSEIFDDQFSVERPDGSNFTLKIRSTKLEDSAMYFCASSRDGLSSHNEQFFGPGTRLTVL.

This clonotype was detected a few times. The V gene is TRBV13, the J gene TRBJ2-7, with D possibly TRBD2 on 6 matching bases. Trimming took 1 base from V and 5 from J, leaving 9 bases between them. Germline loops: CDR1 PRHDT, CDR2 FYEKMQ (reference sequence). This CDR3 has 13 residues. This CDR3 reads CASSLEGGDEQYF. For the CDR3, the DNA is TGTGCCAGCAGCTTAGAGGGCGGGGACGAGCAGTACTTC.

The chain employs TRBV20-1 and TRBJ2-1; D call uncertain. V shed 6 bases and J shed 4 bases, with 7 bases lying between them. Germline CDR1 is DFQATT and CDR2 is SNEGSKA (reference sequence). The CDR3 consists of 11 residues. For the CDR3, the DNA is TGCAGTGCCGAGAGATACAATGAGCAGTTCTTC. Encoded protein: CSAERYNEQFF.

CDR3 residues: CASSATGGTNYGYTF. CDR3 DNA: TGTGCCAGTAGTGCTACAGGGGGCACTAACTATGGCTACACCTTC. J is TRBJ1-2 and V is TRBV19; 9 bases are shared with TRBD1. J lost 0 bases, V lost 5 bases, and 4 bases had no gene match. The V gene's germline CDR1 is LNHDA and CDR2 SQIVND (reference sequence). The CDR3 is 15 amino acids.

This chain connects TRBV6-1 to TRBJ1-5, with 12 positions matching TRBD1. V shed 6 bases and J 0 bases; nucleotides not matched to a gene: 6. Germline assignment: CDR1 MNHNS and CDR2 SASEGT. This CDR3 has 17 residues. CDR3: CASSPGTGGISNQPQHF. The DNA of the CDR3 is TGTGCCAGCAGCCCCGGGACAGGGGGCATTAGCAATCAGCCCCAGCATTTT.

The V and J genes are TRBV20-1 and TRBJ1-2; possibly TRBD1 for D (5 bases). The germline V gene has CDR1 DFQATT and CDR2 SNEGSKA (reference sequence). The CDR3 is made up of 21 amino acids. With 0 bases removed from V and 0 bases from J, the gap between germline ends came to 29 bases. The CDR3 nucleotides read TGCAGTGCTAGAGAGGGACCTTCCGGAAACGACTTTGTAACAGCTAACTATGGCTACACCTTC. Its translation is CSAREGPSGNDFVTANYGYTF.

This rearrangement joins TRBV24-1 to TRBJ2-6; no reliable D call. Germline-derived CDR1 and CDR2 are KGHDR and SFDVKD. The CDR3 length is 16 residues. Trimming stripped 3 bases from V and 3 bases from J, with 11 bases between. DNA of the CDR3: TGTGCCACCAGTGATCCCAAGCTCCTTGGGGCCAACGTCCTGACTTTC. It yields the protein CATSDPKLLGANVLTF.

The genes are TRBV24-1 and TRBJ2-2, with a weak D call TRBD2 (5 bases). The CDR3 extends over 17 amino acids. V was cut by 5 bases and J by 1 base, with 16 bases left in between. Germline V gene sequence: CDR1 KGHDR, CDR2 SFDVKD. CDR3 DNA sequence: TGTGCCACCAGTGGTATCCCGGGATCCCTGAACACCGGGGAGCTGTTTTTT. This gives the protein CATSGIPGSLNTGELFF.

The V call is TRBV29-1, the J call TRBJ2-5; D is ambiguous. The CDR3 has 13 amino acids. Germline assignment: CDR1 SQVTM and CDR2 ANQGSEA. V lost 8 bases, J lost 3 bases, and 16 bases lay in between. The CDR3 here is CSTNPGAEETQYF. The CDR3 nucleotides read TGCAGCACGAACCCCGGAGCCGAAGAGACCCAGTACTTC.

The V and J genes are TRBV27 and TRBJ2-7; 12 bases are shared with TRBD2. The V and J ends lost 4 bases and 2 bases, in that order; junction bases with no gene match: 3. The CDR3 contains 15 residues. Germline CDR1 is MNHEY and CDR2 is SMNVEV (reference sequence). The CDR3 loop reads CASSSRTSGAYEQYF. DNA of the CDR3: TGTGCCAGCAGTTCCCGGACTAGCGGGGCCTACGAGCAGTACTTC.

The chain uses TRBV7-6 and TRBJ2-7; possible D gene TRBD1, 5 bases. Germline CDR1 reads SGHVS; CDR2 reads FNYEAQ. This CDR3 region has 15 residues. Trimming took off 6 bases at V and 2 bases at J, with 17 bases between the two ends. The DNA of the CDR3 is TGTGCCAGCAGTTACGGCTGGGGCGACACCTACGAGCAGTACTTC. It translates to CASSYGWGDTYEQYF.

The chain recombines TRBV11-2 with TRBJ1-5; D ambiguous. Trimming removed 1 base at V and 8 bases at J, with 9 bases between. The CDR3 extends over 13 amino acids. Germline assignment: CDR1 SGHAT and CDR2 FQNNGV. The CDR3 DNA reads as TGTGCCAGCAGCTTAGTCGCGGTGGAGCCCCAGCATTTT. It yields the protein CASSLVAVEPQHF.

The chain employs TRBV11-2 and TRBJ2-7, with D possibly TRBD1 on 5 matching bases. V was pared by 4 bases and J by 1 base, with 14 bases between. The length of the CDR3 is 15 residues. The V gene's germline CDR1 is SGHAT and CDR2 FQNNGV. This CDR3 is CASSYAPTVSYEQYF. CDR3 bases: TGTGCCAGCAGCTATGCCCCGACAGTTTCCTACGAGCAGTACTTC.

The rearrangement uses TRBV27 and TRBJ1-2, with D perhaps TRBD1 (5 bases). V lost 7 bases and J 2 bases, leaving 14 bases between the germline ends. CDR1 is MNHEY, CDR2 SMNVEV, per germline (reference sequence). The CDR3 is 14 residues long. DNA of the CDR3: TGTGCCAGCACTTCCTTGACAGAGAACTATGGCTACACCTTC. This sequence encodes CASTSLTENYGYTF.

This rearrangement joins TRBV30 to TRBJ1-1, with a weak D call TRBD1 (5 bases). The germline gives CDR1 GTSNPN, CDR2 SVGIG (reference sequence). The CDR3 consists of 13 residues. V was clipped by 4 bases and J by 1 base, with 10 bases between them. CDR3 in amino acids: CAWTGTENTEAFF. CDR3 DNA: TGTGCCTGGACGGGGACGGAGAACACTGAAGCTTTCTTT.

This clonotype turned up a few times. This rearrangement joins TRBV11-3 to TRBJ2-2; no clear D. CDR3 length equals 15 residues. Germline V gene data show CDR1 as SGHNT and CDR2 as YENEEA. The germline V and J ends were trimmed by 8 bases and 3 bases, with 16 bases remaining between them. This chain's CDR3 is CASHHVRADTGELFF. Written as DNA, the CDR3 is TGTGCCAGCCACCACGTAAGGGCAGACACCGGGGAGCTGTTTTTT.

This clonotype was seen only once. The rearrangement joins TRBV9 to TRBJ1-1; D may be TRBD1 (5 bases). Germline assignment: CDR1 SGDLS and CDR2 YYNGEE. V was trimmed by 3 bases and J by 0 bases, leaving 12 bases between them. The CDR3 runs to 15 residues. The CDR3 loop reads CASSGWDGLNTEAFF. CDR3 nucleotides: TGTGCCAGCAGCGGCTGGGACGGATTGAACACTGAAGCTTTCTTT.

V gene TRBV6-5 combines with J gene TRBJ1-1; the D gene is possibly TRBD1 (6 bases). Between the trimmed V and J ends, which lost 2 bases and 2 bases, there was a span of 9 bases. The CDR3 spans 14 residues. From germline, CDR1 is MNHEY and CDR2 SVGAGI. Here the CDR3 reads CASSYTQGNTEAFF. The CDR3 DNA follows: TGTGCCAGCAGTTACACACAGGGTAACACTGAAGCTTTCTTT.

The V gene is TRBV11-2, the J gene TRBJ2-3, with D perhaps TRBD1 or TRBD2 (5 bases each). V dropped 5 bases and J dropped 3 bases, with 12 bases sitting between them. The length of the CDR3 is 14 residues. CDR1 and CDR2 (germline): SGHAT, FQNNGV. The CDR3 region has the DNA TGTGCCAGCAGCCCCCGGGGACCTACAGATACGCAGTATTTT. Translating it yields CASSPRGPTDTQYF.

The V gene is TRBV29-1, the J gene TRBJ2-1; tentative D call: TRBD1 (5 bases). CDR1 and CDR2 (germline): SQVTM, ANQGSEA. The V end was cut by 7 bases, the J end by 6 bases, with 10 bases between. The CDR3 is 11 residues long. The CDR3 spells CSESQGNEQFF. The CDR3 region has the DNA TGCAGCGAGTCGCAGGGCAATGAGCAGTTCTTC.

The V call is TRBV25-1, the J call TRBJ1-1; perhaps TRBD1 as D (5 bases). Trimming cost V 10 bases and J 11 bases, with 14 bases left between them. CDR1 and CDR2 from the germline V gene are MGHDK and SYGVNS. This CDR3 spans 10 amino acids. The CDR3 protein is CAILRGYAFF. The CDR3 bases are TGTGCCATCTTGAGGGGTTACGCTTTCTTT.

This chain connects TRBV12-3 or TRBV12-4 to TRBJ2-5; maybe TRBD1 (6 bases). This CDR3 is 14 amino acids long. Trimming pared 3 bases from V and 2 bases from J, leaving 10 bases between. This CDR3 is CASSFWTEQETQYF. CDR3 nucleotide sequence: TGTGCCAGCAGTTTTTGGACAGAACAAGAGACCCAGTACTTC.

The chain joins TRBV29-1 to TRBJ1-5; D is unclear. The germline V and J ends were trimmed by 5 bases and 3 bases, with 14 bases remaining between them. This CDR3 comprises 14 residues. Germline V CDR1 and CDR2: SQVTM, ANQGSEA. The DNA of the CDR3 is TGCAGCGTTCGGATGCCTCATGACAATCAGCCCCAGCATTTT. Encoded protein: CSVRMPHDNQPQHF. The full variable domain, completed using reference TRBV29-1 and TRBJ1-5, is SAVISQKPSRDICQRGTSLTIQCQVDSQVTMMFWYRQQPGQSLTLIATANQGSEATYESGFVIDKFPISRPNLTFSTLTVSNMSPEDSSIYLCSVRMPHDNQPQHFGDGTRLSIL.

V is TRBV7-9 and J is TRBJ1-2; D is uncertain. The CDR3 extends over 13 amino acids. Germline V gene data show CDR1 as SEHNR and CDR2 as FQNEAQ (reference sequence). V gave up 1 base and J gave up 5 bases, with 8 bases separating them. CDR3 region: CASSLGSEYGYTF. The CDR3 nucleotides are TGTGCCAGCAGCTTAGGCTCTGAGTATGGCTACACCTTC.